This TCR beta chain stems from a study of OX40 agonist ivuxolimab in advanced cancers. Study-level findings and limits: Partial responders dosed at 0.1-3.0 mg/kg displayed clonal expansion ranking among the lowest. Compared with CD4+, CD8+ T cells on average had more expanded clones.

Clones were read by immunoSEQ multiplex PCR, and TCRdb kept only the in-frame ones, dropping some. Among about 28,000 clones listed, about nine tenths were seen once. Trimming removed 3 bases at V and 3 bases at J, with 15 bases between. This CDR3 has 16 amino acids. Per germline, CDR1 SNHLY and CDR2 FYNNEI. Of note for this clone: Its matching antigen is unknown.

The sample here was CD4+ or CD8+ T cells sorted from blood, taken in a trial of the OX40 agonist ivuxolimab. This clonotype was obtained from an adult with an advanced solid tumor such as melanoma, head and neck, liver or kidney cancer. V is TRBV2 and J is TRBJ2-1; TRBD1 is a possible D gene (6 bases). The CDR3 sequence: CASSEVGAAIYNEQFF. The CDR3 nucleotides are TGTGCCAGCAGTGAGGTGGGGGCCGCGATCTACAATGAGCAGTTCTTC.